The source of this TCR beta chain is a study of OX40 agonist ivuxolimab in advanced cancers. Germline assignment: CDR1 PRHDT and CDR2 FYEKMQ (reference sequence). The ends were cut back, 5 bases at V and 5 bases at J, with 10 bases in the middle. This CDR3 comprises 12 residues. Here immunoSEQ multiplex PCR was the method, and the copy in TCRdb shows in-frame clones only, minus some. The top ten clones hold 5.5% to 7% of a sample with about 60,000 clones, around nine tenths of them seen once. This chain joins TRBV13 and TRBJ2-7; D is uncertain. This sequence was found in an adult with an advanced solid tumor such as melanoma, head and neck, liver or kidney cancer. The sequencing here drew on CD4+ or CD8+ T cells sorted from blood, taken in a trial of the OX40 agonist ivuxolimab. The DNA of the CDR3 is TGTGCCAGCAGCCCCCGGAGTAACGAGCAGTACTTC. It encodes CASSPRSNEQYF.